This is a list of T cell receptor beta chains from one sample in a study of regulatory T cells in long-lasting Graves disease. TCRdb called the multiplex PCR reads again in MiXCR, with one record for every CDR3 protein. The sample lists about half a million distinct CDR3 sequences, under 25% occurring once. The starting material was peripheral blood mononuclear cells (PBMCs), obtained when the disease was refractory, from a patient treated with antithyroid drugs. The receptors derive from a female donor with Graves disease. The CDR3 runs from the conserved cysteine through the conserved F or W. A D gene is named only where the DNA matches it firmly. A row's size may be missing; if present it is once, few, many or a size class.

J gene	D gene	clone size	V gene	CDR3 length	CDR3 protein	CDR3 DNA
TRBJ2-4	.	many	TRBV7-3	13	CASSSGGKNIQYF	TGTGCCAGCAGCTCTGGGGGGAAAAACATTCAGTACTTC
TRBJ2-5	.	many	TRBV12-3/TRBV12-4	12	CASSQARETQYF	TGTGCCAGCAGTCAAGCCAGGGAGACCCAGTACTTC
TRBJ1-4	.	many	TRBV28	16	CASSSPAKLYNEKLFF	TGTGCCAGCAGCTCCCCCGCCAAACTTTATAATGAAAAACTGTTTTTT
TRBJ1-1	.	few	TRBV30	13	CAWSVGQYTEAFF	TGTGCCTGGAGCGTCGGGCAATACACTGAAGCTTTCTTT
TRBJ2-2	TRBD2	.	TRBV7-2	16	CASSLGSGRVTGELFF	TGTGCCAGCAGCTTAGGTAGCGGGAGGGTCACCGGGGAGCTGTTTTTT
TRBJ1-4	.	.	TRBV6-1	16	CASSTSPVTAYEKLFF	TGTGCCAGCAGTACTTCCCCAGTGACGGCATATGAAAAACTGTTTTTT
TRBJ1-4	.	few	TRBV11-2	17	CASSQDLIGGRWEKLFF	TGTGCCAGCAGCCAAGATCTCATCGGGGGGCGGTGGGAAAAACTGTTTTTT
TRBJ1-5	TRBD1	many	TRBV6-1	14	CASSTGQGYQPQHF	TGTGCCAGCAGCACGGGACAGGGCTATCAGCCCCAGCATTTT
TRBJ2-5	.	.	TRBV6-2/TRBV6-3	15	CASSHLERDKRAQYF	TGTGCCAGCAGTCACTTAGAGCGGGACAAGAGAGCCCAGTACTTC
TRBJ2-1	TRBD2	few	TRBV3-1	15	CASSPSGGSYNEQFF	TGTGCCAGCAGCCCTAGCGGGGGTTCCTACAATGAGCAGTTCTTC
TRBJ2-3	.	.	TRBV2	13	CASSEPGRDTQYF	TGTGCCAGCAGTGAACCGGGGCGAGATACGCAGTATTTT
TRBJ2-7	.	.	TRBV30	12	CAWSVPFQRQYF	TGTGCCTGGAGTGTACCGTTCCAGAGGCAGTACTTC
TRBJ2-4	.	.	TRBV9	16	CASTRTDNLAKNIQYF	TGTGCCAGCACCCGGACAGACAACTTAGCCAAAAACATTCAGTACTTC
TRBJ2-7	TRBD2	few	TRBV6-1	15	CASGGSSGRAYEQYF	TGTGCCAGCGGGGGATCTAGCGGGAGGGCCTACGAGCAGTACTTC
TRBJ1-2	.	few	TRBV7-2	14	CASSWEEPYYGYTF	TGTGCCAGCAGCTGGGAGGAGCCCTACTATGGCTACACCTTC
TRBJ2-2	TRBD1	many	TRBV27	16	CASRTAGTGYNGELFF	TGTGCCAGCAGAACCGCAGGGACAGGGTATAACGGGGAGCTGTTTTTT
TRBJ1-4	TRBD1	many	TRBV6-1	15	CASSLQTGVRGKLFF	TGTGCCAGCAGCCTACAAACAGGGGTCCGCGGAAAACTGTTTTTT
TRBJ1-2	.	many	TRBV20-1	13	CSARWGGARGYTF	TGCAGTGCTAGGTGGGGGGGTGCGAGGGGCTACACCTTC
TRBJ1-1	.	many	TRBV12-3/TRBV12-4	13	CAGLREGNTEAFF	TGTGCCGGACTCCGAGAAGGCAACACTGAAGCTTTCTTT
TRBJ1-1	.	many	TRBV29-1	12	CSVGDRGTEAFF	TGCAGCGTCGGCGATAGGGGCACTGAAGCTTTCTTT
TRBJ2-7	.	.	TRBV30	12	CAWQTSSYEQYF	TGTGCCTGGCAGACTAGTTCCTACGAGCAGTACTTC
TRBJ1-6	.	.	TRBV11-1	15	CASSLAAGLTSPLHF	TGTGCCAGCAGCTTAGCGGCAGGATTAACTTCACCCCTCCACTTT